This T cell receptor (beta chain) derives from a study of T cell responses to AZD1222 COVID-19 vaccine. Study results and caveats: Repertoires were sampled only after the peak T cell response.

The sample holds one count of this clone. Its antigen is as yet unknown. The J segment lost 5 bases and the V segment lost 1 base, leaving 9 bases of the junction unmatched. The CDR3 consists of 16 residues. The germline gives CDR1 KGHDR, CDR2 SFDVKD. Assay: immunoSEQ multiplex PCR; the TCRdb copy retains only in-frame clones and omits some. This sample has tens of thousands of clones; 90% to 95% occur once, and the top ten carry less than 5.5%. The specimen comprised peripheral blood, sampled on day 0 of MenACWY control vaccination. The sequence derives from an adult in good health. V gene TRBV24-1 combines with J gene TRBJ2-5; 7 nucleotides align to TRBD1. CDR3 residues: CATSDLGQGDGETQYF. The DNA for the CDR3 is TGTGCCACCAGTGATTTAGGGCAGGGGGACGGGGAGACCCAGTACTTC.